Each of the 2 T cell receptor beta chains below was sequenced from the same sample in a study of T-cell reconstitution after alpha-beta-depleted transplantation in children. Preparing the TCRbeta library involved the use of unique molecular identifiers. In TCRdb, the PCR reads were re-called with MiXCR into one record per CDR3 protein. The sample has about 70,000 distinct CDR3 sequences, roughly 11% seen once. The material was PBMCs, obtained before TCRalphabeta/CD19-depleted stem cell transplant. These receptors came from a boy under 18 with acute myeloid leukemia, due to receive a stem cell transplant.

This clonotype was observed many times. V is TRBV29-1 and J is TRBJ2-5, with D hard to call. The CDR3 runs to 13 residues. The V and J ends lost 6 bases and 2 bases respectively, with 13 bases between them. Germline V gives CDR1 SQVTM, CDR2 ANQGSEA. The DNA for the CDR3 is TGCAGCGTAGTGGGTTGGTGGCAAGAGACCCAGTACTTC. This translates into CSVVGWWQETQYF.

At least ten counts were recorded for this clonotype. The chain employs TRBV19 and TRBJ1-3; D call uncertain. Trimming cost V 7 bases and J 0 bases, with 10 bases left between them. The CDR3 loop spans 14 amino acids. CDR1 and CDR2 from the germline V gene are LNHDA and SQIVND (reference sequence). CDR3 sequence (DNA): TGTGCCAGTAATCGGCGGGACTCTGGAAACACCATATATTTT. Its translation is CASNRRDSGNTIYF.